The TCR beta chain described here comes from a study of blood T cell repertoires in COVID-19. Study summary: The origin of the acute and convalescent COVID-19 samples was the United States, Italy and Spain. PBMCs, B-cell-depleted T cells, or T cells provided the cDNA or gDNA that made up the material.

V dropped 5 bases and J dropped 1 base, with 22 bases sitting between them. This CDR3 is 18 amino acids long. Germline loops: CDR1 SGHTA, CDR2 FQGNSA. Original handling: Reference gene primer amplification yielded estimated nucleated cell counts. The table came from immunoSEQ multiplex PCR; TCRdb's copy has only in-frame clones and leaves some out. D and trimming come from the DNA, and the V and J calls and clone size come from that table. Of tens of thousands of clones listed, approximately 80% are singletons. This clonotype was sampled from a woman aged 80 or over with acute or convalescent COVID-19. The chain links TRBV7-2 to TRBJ2-3; D might be TRBD2 (7 bases). Sequencing was carried out using peripheral blood. This CDR3 reads CASSPRGLAEGGTDTQYF. Here the CDR3 DNA reads TGTGCCAGCAGCCCTAGGGGCCTAGCGGAGGGGGGCACAGATACGCAGTATTTT.